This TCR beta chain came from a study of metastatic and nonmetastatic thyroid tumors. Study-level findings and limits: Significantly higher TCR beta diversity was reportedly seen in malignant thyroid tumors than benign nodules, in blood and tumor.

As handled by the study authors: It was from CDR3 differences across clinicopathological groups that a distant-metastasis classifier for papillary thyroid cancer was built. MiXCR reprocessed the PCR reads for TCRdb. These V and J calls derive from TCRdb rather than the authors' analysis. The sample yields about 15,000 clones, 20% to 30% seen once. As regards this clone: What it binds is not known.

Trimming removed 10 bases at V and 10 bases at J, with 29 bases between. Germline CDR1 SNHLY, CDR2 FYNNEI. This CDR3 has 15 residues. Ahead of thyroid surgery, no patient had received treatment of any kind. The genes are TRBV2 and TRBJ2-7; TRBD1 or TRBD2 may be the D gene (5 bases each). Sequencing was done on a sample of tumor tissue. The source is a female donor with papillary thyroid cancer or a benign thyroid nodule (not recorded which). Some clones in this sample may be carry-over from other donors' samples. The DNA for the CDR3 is TGTGCCATCAGCCTTACGCCCGGGGACCAGGGTAGTCAGTACTTC. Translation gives CAISLTPGDQGSQYF.